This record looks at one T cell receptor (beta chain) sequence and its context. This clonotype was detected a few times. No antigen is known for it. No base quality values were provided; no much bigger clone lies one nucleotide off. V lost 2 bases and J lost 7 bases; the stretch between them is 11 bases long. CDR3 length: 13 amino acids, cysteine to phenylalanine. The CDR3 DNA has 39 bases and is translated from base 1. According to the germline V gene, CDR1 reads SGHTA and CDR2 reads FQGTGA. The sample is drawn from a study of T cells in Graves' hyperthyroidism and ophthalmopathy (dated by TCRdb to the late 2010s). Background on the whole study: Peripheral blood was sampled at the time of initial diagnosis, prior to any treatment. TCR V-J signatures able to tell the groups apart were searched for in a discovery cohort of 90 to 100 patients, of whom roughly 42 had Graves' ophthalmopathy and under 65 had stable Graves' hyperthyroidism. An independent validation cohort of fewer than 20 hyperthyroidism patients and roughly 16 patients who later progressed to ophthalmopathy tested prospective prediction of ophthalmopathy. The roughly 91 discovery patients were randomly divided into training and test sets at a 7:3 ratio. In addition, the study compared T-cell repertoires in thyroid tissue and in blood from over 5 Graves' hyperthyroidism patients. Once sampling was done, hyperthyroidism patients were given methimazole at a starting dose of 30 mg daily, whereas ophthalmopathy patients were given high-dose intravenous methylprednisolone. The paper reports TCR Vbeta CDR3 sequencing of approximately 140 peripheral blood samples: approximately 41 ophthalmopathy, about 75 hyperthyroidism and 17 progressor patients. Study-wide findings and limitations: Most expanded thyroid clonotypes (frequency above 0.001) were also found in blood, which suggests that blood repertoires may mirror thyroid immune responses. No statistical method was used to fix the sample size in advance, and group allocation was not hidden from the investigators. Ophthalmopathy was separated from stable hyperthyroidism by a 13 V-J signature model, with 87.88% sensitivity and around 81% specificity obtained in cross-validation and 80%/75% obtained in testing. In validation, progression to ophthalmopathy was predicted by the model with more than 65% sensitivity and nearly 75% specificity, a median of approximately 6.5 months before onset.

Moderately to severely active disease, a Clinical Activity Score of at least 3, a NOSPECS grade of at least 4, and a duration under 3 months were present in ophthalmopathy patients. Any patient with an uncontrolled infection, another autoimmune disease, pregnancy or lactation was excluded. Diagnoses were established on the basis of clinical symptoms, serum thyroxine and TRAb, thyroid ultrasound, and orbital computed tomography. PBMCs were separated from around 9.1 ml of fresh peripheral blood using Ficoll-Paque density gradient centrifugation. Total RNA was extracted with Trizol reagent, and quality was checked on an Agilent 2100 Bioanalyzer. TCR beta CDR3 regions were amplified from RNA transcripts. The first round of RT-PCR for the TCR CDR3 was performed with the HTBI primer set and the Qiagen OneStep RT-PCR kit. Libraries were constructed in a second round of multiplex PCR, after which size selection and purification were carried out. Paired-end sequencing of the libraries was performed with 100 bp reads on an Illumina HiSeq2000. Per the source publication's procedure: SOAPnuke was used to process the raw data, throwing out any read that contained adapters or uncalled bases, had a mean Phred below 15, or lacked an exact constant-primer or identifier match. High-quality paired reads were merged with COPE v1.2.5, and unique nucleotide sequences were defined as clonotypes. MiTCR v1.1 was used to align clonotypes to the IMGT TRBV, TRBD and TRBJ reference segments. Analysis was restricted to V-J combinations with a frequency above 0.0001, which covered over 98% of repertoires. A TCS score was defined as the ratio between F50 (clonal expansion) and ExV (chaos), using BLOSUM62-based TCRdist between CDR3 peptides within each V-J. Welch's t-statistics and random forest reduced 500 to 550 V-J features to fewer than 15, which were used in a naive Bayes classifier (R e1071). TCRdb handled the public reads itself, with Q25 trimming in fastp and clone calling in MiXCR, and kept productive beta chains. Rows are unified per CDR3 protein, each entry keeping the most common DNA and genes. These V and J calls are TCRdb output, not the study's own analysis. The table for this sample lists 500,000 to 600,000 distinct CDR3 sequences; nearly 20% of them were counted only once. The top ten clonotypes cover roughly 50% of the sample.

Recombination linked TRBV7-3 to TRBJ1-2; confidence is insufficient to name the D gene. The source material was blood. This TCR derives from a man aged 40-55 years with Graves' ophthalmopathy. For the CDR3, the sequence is CASSLYTSGGYTF. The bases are TGTGCCAGCAGCTTATATACATCTGGTGGCTACACCTTC.